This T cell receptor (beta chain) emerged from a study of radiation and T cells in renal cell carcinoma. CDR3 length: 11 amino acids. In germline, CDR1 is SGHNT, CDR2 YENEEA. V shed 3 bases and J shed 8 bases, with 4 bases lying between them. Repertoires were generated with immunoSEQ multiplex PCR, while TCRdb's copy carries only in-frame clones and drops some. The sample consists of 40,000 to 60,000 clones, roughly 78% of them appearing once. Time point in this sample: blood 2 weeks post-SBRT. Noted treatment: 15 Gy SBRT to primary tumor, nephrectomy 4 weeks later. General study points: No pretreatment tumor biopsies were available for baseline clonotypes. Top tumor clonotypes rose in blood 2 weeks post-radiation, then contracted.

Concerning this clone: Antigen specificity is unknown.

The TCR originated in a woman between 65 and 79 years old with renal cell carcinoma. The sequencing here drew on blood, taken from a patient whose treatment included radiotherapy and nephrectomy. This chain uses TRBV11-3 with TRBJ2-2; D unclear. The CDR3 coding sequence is TGTGCCAGCAGCTTGAGTGGGGAGCTGTTTTTT. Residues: CASSLSGELFF.